These 8 T cell receptor beta chains were sequenced from one sample in a study of blood T cell repertoires in COVID-19. Using immunoSEQ multiplex PCR, the repertoire was profiled, and TCRdb retains in-frame clones only, with some absent. The table has about 160,000 clones, around 90% seen once. The sample was peripheral blood. These receptors were collected from a man in his fifties or sixties with active or convalescent COVID-19.

This chain connects TRBV19 to TRBJ1-2, with D tentatively TRBD1 (5 bases). Germline lookup yields CDR1 LNHDA and CDR2 SQIVND (reference sequence). The CDR3 is 14 residues long. Trimming cost V 5 bases and J 2 bases, with 12 bases left between them. The CDR3: CASSAAGRNYGYTF. The CDR3 DNA reads as TGTGCCAGTAGTGCCGCGGGACGGAACTATGGCTACACCTTC.

The chain joins TRBV19 to TRBJ1-1; perhaps TRBD1 as D (6 bases). The germline CDR1 and CDR2 sequences are LNHDA and SQIVND (reference sequence). The CDR3 loop spans 17 amino acids. V was shortened by 3 bases and J by 0 bases, with 17 bases between the two germline ends. This CDR3 reads CASSIESGGTLNTEAFF. The CDR3 nucleotides read TGTGCCAGTAGTATTGAGTCGGGGGGCACCCTGAACACTGAAGCTTTCTTT.

The genes are TRBV18 and TRBJ1-1, with no clear D. The germline V gene has CDR1 KGHSH and CDR2 LQKENI. The CDR3 contains 16 residues. The V and J ends lost 2 bases and 3 bases respectively, with 16 bases between them. CDR3 nucleotide sequence: TGTGCCAGCTCACCATTCAGCAACGGCGGGGACACTGAAGCTTTCTTT. Protein: CASSPFSNGGDTEAFF.

The V call is TRBV6-7, the J call TRBJ2-3; 7 bases map to TRBD2. TRBV6-7 is an open reading frame, and its role is uncertain. V lost 4 bases to trimming and J lost 2 bases; unmatched junction nucleotides: 15. The CDR3 runs to 18 residues. The CDR3: CASSLGAHLTSPTDTQYF. CDR3 in DNA: TGTGCCAGCAGTTTAGGGGCTCACCTGACTAGCCCCACAGATACGCAGTATTTT.

The chain links TRBV7-9 to TRBJ1-4, with D perhaps TRBD1 (5 bases). The germline V and J ends were trimmed by 3 bases and 3 bases, with 11 bases remaining between them. The CDR3 runs 15 residues. Germline V gene lookup returns CDR1 SEHNR and CDR2 FQNEAQ (reference sequence). This chain's CDR3 is CASSFRTGANEKLFF. DNA of the CDR3: TGTGCCAGCAGCTTTAGGACGGGGGCTAATGAAAAACTGTTTTTT.

This clone came up a few times. The sample has other DNA sequences that encode this CDR3 too. The rearrangement links TRBV4-2 to TRBJ2-1; 8 positions match TRBD2. The germline gives CDR1 LGHNA, CDR2 YNFKEQ. The CDR3 spans 14 residues. The junction had 3 bases not matched to a gene; V was cut back by 0 bases and J by 8 bases. The DNA for the CDR3 is TGTGCCAGCAGCCAAGATAGGACTAGCCATGAGCAGTTCTTC. Residues: CASSQDRTSHEQFF.

The J gene is TRBJ1-5, the V gene TRBV4-1; 10 positions agree with TRBD1. Trimming took 2 bases from V and 3 from J; bases not matched to a gene: 4. Germline values: CDR1 MGHRA, CDR2 YSYEKL. This CDR3 is 16 amino acids long. The CDR3 DNA is TGCGCCAGCAGCCAACAGAGACAGGGGGCCAATCAGCCCCAGCATTTT. It is translated as CASSQQRQGANQPQHF.

The V gene is TRBV19, the J gene TRBJ1-1; TRBD1 matches 9 bases. Germline CDR1 LNHDA, CDR2 SQIVND (reference sequence). V lost 5 bases to trimming and J lost 4 bases; unmatched junction nucleotides: 17. This CDR3 spans 18 amino acids. The CDR3 DNA sequence: TGTGCCAGTAGTGCCCGAAGGGACAGGGCAAGGGGGGGCACTGAAGCTTTCTTT. Its translation is CASSARRDRARGGTEAFF.